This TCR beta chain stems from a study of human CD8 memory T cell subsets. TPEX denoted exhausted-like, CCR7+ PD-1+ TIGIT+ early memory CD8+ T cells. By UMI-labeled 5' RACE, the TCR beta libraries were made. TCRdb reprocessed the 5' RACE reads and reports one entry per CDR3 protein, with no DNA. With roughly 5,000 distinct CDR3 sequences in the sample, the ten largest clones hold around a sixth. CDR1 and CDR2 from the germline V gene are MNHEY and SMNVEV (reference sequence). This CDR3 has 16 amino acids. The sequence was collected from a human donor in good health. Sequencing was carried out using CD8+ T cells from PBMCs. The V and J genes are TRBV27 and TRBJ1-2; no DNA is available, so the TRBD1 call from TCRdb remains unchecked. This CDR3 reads CASSLLLGGGLGSYTF.